The rows below give T cell receptor beta chains drawn from one sample of a study of early T cells in non-severe SARS-CoV-2 infection. TCRdb used MiXCR to reprocess the 5' RACE reads, holding one entry per CDR3 protein. The sample consists of about 59,000 distinct CDR3 sequences, roughly 12% of them appearing once. Specimen: whole blood. These receptors originate from an adult who was a healthcare worker with PCR-confirmed SARS-CoV-2 infection or an uninfected control (not recorded which). The CDR3 runs from the conserved cysteine through the conserved F or W. The order of the fields is J gene, V gene, CDR3 protein.

TRBJ2-7 TRBV21-1 CASSPHPFYEQYF
TRBJ2-3 TRBV20-1 CSAREAPAGNTDTQYF
TRBJ2-7 TRBV3-1 CASSHPGLLRVEQYF
TRBJ2-7 TRBV11-3 CASSTRGGTGGLYEQYF
TRBJ2-7 TRBV11-2 CASSSTGGRTSYEQYF
TRBJ2-1 TRBV6-4 CASSDFGLEQFF
TRBJ2-2 TRBV29-1 CSVEVRGTGELFF
TRBJ2-7 TRBV13 CASSFGGSSEQYF
TRBJ2-2 TRBV9 CASSLGPRSGELFF
TRBJ2-5 TRBV24-1 CATSDLGLAGGRETQYF
TRBJ2-3 TRBV18 CASSPRDRGSDTQYF
TRBJ2-3 TRBV6-6 CASIPLAGMVHTQYF
TRBJ1-5 TRBV11-2 CASSLAPYQPQHF
TRBJ1-2 TRBV6-6 CASSPVETPGYGYTF
TRBJ1-2 TRBV10-3 CAIRPGGFGYTF
TRBJ1-2 TRBV4-1 CASSLRTGVEGYTF
TRBJ1-5 TRBV7-2 CASSPGTGNQPQHF
TRBJ2-2 TRBV7-9 CASSLRGQGKTGELFF
TRBJ1-1 TRBV20-1 CSASRVGTSNTEAFF
TRBJ2-1 TRBV29-1 CSVSGTVPLGGEQFF
TRBJ2-7 TRBV6-1 CASSMDRGYEQYF
TRBJ2-7 TRBV7-6 CASSSGQGVSYEQYF
TRBJ1-2 TRBV10-3 CAISEQPGNLYGGYTF
TRBJ2-7 TRBV3-1 CASSQGGPRYEQYF
TRBJ1-4 TRBV5-1 CTSSLAGVNNEKLFF
TRBJ2-2 TRBV29-1 CSVKGQGVTGELFF
TRBJ2-3 TRBV9 CASSVTGRVGTDTQYF
TRBJ2-5 TRBV7-3 CASSLGPAGGETQYF
TRBJ1-2 TRBV29-1 CSVSTGRSPYGYTF
TRBJ1-1 TRBV12-3/TRBV12-4 CASSLAGGKGHTEAFF
TRBJ2-7 TRBV11-3 CASSLDAIYEQYF
TRBJ1-5 TRBV15 CATSSRDRGREVWNQPQHF
TRBJ2-2 TRBV6-5 CASSSRGPLTNTGELFF
TRBJ2-3 TRBV30 CAWSYSGLAVTDTQYF
TRBJ2-2 TRBV14 CASSQALTGELFF
TRBJ2-7 TRBV5-8 CASSLDSGLRTTYEQYF
TRBJ1-6 TRBV10-3 CAIGYRGQNSPLHF
TRBJ2-2 TRBV29-1 CSVEAPGELFF
TRBJ2-1 TRBV5-1 CASSWPPGLAGGGEQFF
TRBJ2-3 TRBV7-6 CASSLAGAYTDTQYF
TRBJ2-7 TRBV2 CASSEAPANIYEQYF
TRBJ2-7 TRBV7-3 CASSLAGFGSHEQYF
TRBJ1-5 TRBV19 CASSISGGSNQPQHF
TRBJ2-7 TRBV7-9 CASSLAASYEQYF
TRBJ2-2 TRBV25-1 CASRGQFTTGELFF
TRBJ2-5 TRBV29-1 CSVVPQGETQYF
TRBJ1-5 TRBV29-1 CSVLTGGQPQHF
TRBJ2-7 TRBV12-5 CASGPGLAGVVYEQYF
TRBJ1-2 TRBV27 CASSPLQGTGSNYGYTF
TRBJ2-7 TRBV3-1 CASSQDLTSAAGGYEQYF
TRBJ2-7 TRBV4-1 CASSQEVTVLGEQYF
TRBJ1-1 TRBV29-1 CSVGGGGTEAFF
TRBJ2-4 TRBV5-6 CASRQIAKNIQYF
TRBJ2-7 TRBV18 CASSPWEHYEQYF